This is a list of T cell receptor beta chains from one sample in a study of shared clonotypes between healthy human individuals. Repertoires were generated with immunoSEQ multiplex PCR, while TCRdb's copy carries only in-frame clones and drops some. The profile shows about 1,900,000 clones, less than 95% of them singletons. Sequencing was performed on naive CD8+ T cells sorted from blood. The receptors were sampled from a man between 18 and 29 years old in good health. CDR3s include the opening cysteine and the closing phenylalanine or tryptophan. D genes are given only for firm matches. Where a row states a size, it is once, few, many or the class of an expanded clone; other rows omit it.

-	TRBJ1-1	TRBD1	TRBV19	TGTGCCAGTAGTATAGGGACAGGCGACACTGAAGCTTTCTTT	CASSIGTGDTEAFF
-	TRBJ1-1	-	TRBV19	TGTGCCTCTGTGGGGGGGTACACTGAAGCTTTCTTT	CASVGGYTEAFF
-	TRBJ2-6	-	TRBV5-6	TGTGCCAGCAGCTACCGGTTCTCTGGGGCCAACGTCCTGACTTTC	CASSYRFSGANVLTF
-	TRBJ1-4	-	TRBV9	TGTGCCAGCAGCGTAGGCTGGGACGCCGGTAGTGAAAAACTGTTTTTT	CASSVGWDAGSEKLFF
once	TRBJ1-4	TRBD1	TRBV28	TGTGCCAGCAGTTTACCCCCGGGACAGGGCCTCACTAATGAAAAACTGTTTTTT	CASSLPPGQGLTNEKLFF
-	TRBJ2-1	-	TRBV27	TGTGCCAGCAGTTTAAGGGCTCCGTACAATGAGCAGTTCTTC	CASSLRAPYNEQFF
-	TRBJ2-7	TRBD1	TRBV6-1	TGTGCCAGCAGTGGCAGGGGGCGGTACGAGCAGTACTTC	CASSGRGRYEQYF
-	TRBJ2-7	-	TRBV5-6	TGTGCCAGCAGCTTGGGGCTACACTGGGGGGGCGAGAACTACGAGCAGTACTTC	CASSLGLHWGGENYEQYF
-	TRBJ1-4	-	TRBV4-3	TGCGCCAGCAGCCAAGGAAGGGCAACTAATGAAAAACTGTTTTTT	CASSQGRATNEKLFF
-	TRBJ1-2	TRBD1	TRBV27	TGTGCCAGCAGCCCCGGGACAGGGGATACCTATGGCTACACCTTC	CASSPGTGDTYGYTF
-	TRBJ2-5	TRBD2	TRBV4-3	TGCGCCAGCAGCCAAGACTCCCCCGGGAGGTGGGGTTCAGAGACCCAGTACTTC	CASSQDSPGRWGSETQYF
-	TRBJ2-3	TRBD1	TRBV30	TGTGCCTGGAGTGACCCGCCAGGGGGTCTAGATACGCAGTATTTT	CAWSDPPGGLDTQYF
-	TRBJ2-3	TRBD1	TRBV6-5	TGTGCCAGCAGTTGGACAGGGGAAGGCACAGATACGCAGTATTTT	CASSWTGEGTDTQYF
-	TRBJ2-1	-	TRBV9	TGTGCCAGCAGCGTAGGTGGGGCGACTTATGAGTTCTTC	CASSVGGATYEFF
-	TRBJ1-1	-	TRBV29-1	TGCAGCGTTGAAGCATTGCGGGGGGCTTGGTACACTGAAGCTTTCTTT	CSVEALRGAWYTEAFF
once	TRBJ2-7	TRBD1	TRBV9	TGTGCCAGCAGCGTCGACGGGACAGGGGATGAAGAGCAGTACTTC	CASSVDGTGDEEQYF
-	TRBJ2-7	-	TRBV29-1	TGCAGCGTTGAATCGGGACTTACCTACGAGCAGTACTTC	CSVESGLTYEQYF
-	TRBJ2-7	-	TRBV9	TGTGCCAGCAGCTCGACCGGGACTGAGCAGTACTTC	CASSSTGTEQYF
-	TRBJ1-1	-	TRBV10-3	TGTGCCATCAGTGACCCGGCCTGGGGAGCTTTCTTT	CAISDPAWGAFF
once	TRBJ2-3	TRBD2	TRBV10-3	TGTGCCATCAGTGAGTCGGCGGGGGGGACAGATACGCAGTATTTT	CAISESAGGTDTQYF
-	TRBJ1-5	-	TRBV9	TGTGCCAGCAGCGCCGGGAATCAGCCCCAGCATTTT	CASSAGNQPQHF